Each of the 24 T cell receptor beta chains below was sequenced from the same sample in a study of OX40 agonist ivuxolimab in advanced cancers. Profiling relied on immunoSEQ multiplex PCR, and the TCRdb table lists in-frame clones only, not all of them. The sample lists about 31,000 clones, about 89% occurring once. This sample comprised CD4+ or CD8+ T cells sorted from blood, obtained in a trial of the OX40 agonist ivuxolimab. These receptors all stem from an adult with an advanced solid tumor such as melanoma, head and neck, liver or kidney cancer.

This chain uses TRBV11-2 with TRBJ2-1; 7 bases line up with TRBD1. Germline V gene sequence: CDR1 SGHAT, CDR2 FQNNGV. J was trimmed by 3 bases and V by 1 base; bases with no gene match: 6. The CDR3 spans 16 residues. The CDR3 coding sequence is TGTGCCAGCAGCTTAGGACAGGGAGATTTCTACAATGAGCAGTTCTTC. Protein product: CASSLGQGDFYNEQFF.

The V and J genes are TRBV15 and TRBJ1-2; no clear D gene. From germline, CDR1 is LNHNV and CDR2 YYDKDF (reference sequence). Trimming stripped 4 bases from V and 4 bases from J, with 10 bases between. This CDR3 spans 13 amino acids. The CDR3 spells CATSTTEGYGYTF. The DNA of the CDR3 is TGTGCCACCAGCACCACGGAGGGCTATGGCTACACCTTC.

The chain couples TRBV7-8 to TRBJ1-2; D is uncertain. The germline V and J ends were trimmed by 1 base and 7 bases, with 13 bases remaining between them. Germline V lookup: CDR1 SGHVS, CDR2 FQNEAQ. The CDR3 contains 14 residues. The CDR3 sequence is CASSLESGIGGYTF. CDR3 coding DNA: TGTGCCAGCAGCTTAGAATCGGGGATTGGTGGCTACACCTTC.

This clone showed up just a few times. The CDR3: CASSLLGEPDTQYF. In DNA, the CDR3 is TGTGCCAGCAGCCTATTGGGGGAGCCAGATACGCAGTATTTT. The rearrangement joins TRBV7-9 to TRBJ2-3, with D possibly called TRBD1 or TRBD2 (5 bases each). The CDR3 has 14 amino acids. Per germline, CDR1 SEHNR and CDR2 FQNEAQ (reference sequence). Trimming pared 5 bases from V and 4 bases from J, leaving 13 bases between.

The chain couples TRBV11-2 to TRBJ2-3, with D tentatively TRBD1 (5 bases). Germline values: CDR1 SGHAT, CDR2 FQNNGV. V lost 9 bases, J lost 1 base, and 17 bases lay in between. This CDR3 is 15 amino acids long. The CDR3 DNA follows: TGTGCCAGTCAAGGGGCCCGCAAACGCACAGATACGCAGTATTTT. Protein: CASQGARKRTDTQYF.

The gene calls are TRBV15 and TRBJ2-7, with 8 bases fitting TRBD1. Germline V gene lookup returns CDR1 LNHNV and CDR2 YYDKDF (reference sequence). CDR3 length equals 16 residues. After removal of 1 base from V and 6 bases from J, the junction contained 11 bases not matched to a gene. The CDR3, as DNA: TGTGCCACCAGCAGAGCTCGGACAGGGAATCTCGGCGAGCAGTACTTC. As protein: CATSRARTGNLGEQYF.

V usage is TRBV5-1 and J usage is TRBJ2-3; D is ambiguous. Germline values: CDR1 SGHRS, CDR2 YFSETQ. The CDR3 is 15 amino acids. V was clipped by 0 bases and J by 2 bases, with 10 bases between them. CDR3 region: CASSLEGRLTDTQYF. CDR3 nucleotides: TGCGCCAGCAGCTTGGAGGGCAGGCTCACAGATACGCAGTATTTT. The full variable domain, completed using reference TRBV5-1 and TRBJ2-3, is KAGVTQTPRYLIKTRGQQVTLSCSPISGHRSVSWYQQTPGQGLQFLFEYFSETQRNKGNFPGRFSGRQFSNSRSEMNVSTLELGDSALYLCASSLEGRLTDTQYFGPGTRLTVL.

The V gene is TRBV28, the J gene TRBJ2-2, with D perhaps assigned TRBD1 or TRBD2 (6 bases each). The CDR3 runs 17 residues. The ends were cut back, 6 bases at V and 2 bases at J, with 19 bases in the middle. CDR1 and CDR2 (germline): MDHEN, SYDVKM. CDR3 in amino acids: CASRISGRQANTGELFF. CDR3 nucleotides: TGTGCCAGCAGGATTAGCGGTAGACAGGCAAACACCGGGGAGCTGTTTTTT.

The CDR3 here is CASSRPDEGGYGYTF. CDR3 nucleotide sequence: TGTGCCAGCAGCAGGCCAGACGAGGGTGGGTACGGCTACACCTTC. The rearrangement uses TRBV7-9 and TRBJ1-2, with D unclear. CDR3 length: 15 residues. Germline V lookup: CDR1 SEHNR, CDR2 FQNEAQ (reference sequence). Trimming took 5 bases from V and 8 from J, leaving 21 bases between them. Supplemented by reference TRBV7-9 and TRBJ1-2, the full variable domain reads DTGVSQNPRHKITKRGQNVTFRCDPISEHNRLYWYRQTLGQGPEFLTYFQNEAQLEKSRLLSDRFSAERPKGSFSTLEIQRTEQGDSAMYLCASSRPDEGGYGYTFGSGTRLTVV.

V usage is TRBV25-1 and J usage is TRBJ2-4; 7 bases are shared with TRBD2. The CDR3 consists of 14 residues. The germline V gene has CDR1 MGHDK and CDR2 SYGVNS. V was pared by 1 base and J by 10 bases, with 7 bases of the junction left unmatched. The CDR3 nucleotides are TGTGCCAGCAGTGAATGGTCTAGCGGAAGGATTCAGTACTTC. Its translation: CASSEWSSGRIQYF.

V is TRBV28 and J is TRBJ1-4, with 9 nucleotides matching TRBD1. J lost 8 bases, V lost 6 bases, and 16 bases had no gene match. This CDR3 is 17 amino acids long. Germline V gene sequence: CDR1 MDHEN, CDR2 SYDVKM. Here the CDR3 reads CASSTQGQGRREEKLFF. The CDR3 bases are TGTGCCAGCAGCACCCAGGGACAGGGAAGGAGGGAGGAAAAACTGTTTTTT.

CDR3 bases: TGTGCCAGCAGCTATGGGACAGCTGATATCTACGAGCAGTACTTC. Residues: CASSYGTADIYEQYF. This chain joins TRBV13 and TRBJ2-7; TRBD1 matches 7 bases. Germline loops: CDR1 PRHDT, CDR2 FYEKMQ (reference sequence). This CDR3 spans 15 amino acids. Trimming took 4 bases from V and 3 from J; bases not matched to a gene: 9.

J is TRBJ2-7 and V is TRBV27; 13 nucleotides line up with TRBD2. Per germline, CDR1 MNHEY and CDR2 SMNVEV (reference sequence). Germline trimming cut 2 bases from V and 3 bases from J; bases unmatched to any gene: 22. CDR3 length: 22 residues. The CDR3 DNA reads TGTGCCAGCAGTTTACCCACTATTATAGTCGGGGGGACTAGCGGGGTACTCTACGAGCAGTACTTC. As protein: CASSLPTIIVGGTSGVLYEQYF.

The J gene is TRBJ1-1, the V gene TRBV29-1; D is unresolved. CDR1 SQVTM and CDR2 ANQGSEA come from the germline V gene. The V end lost 3 bases, the J end lost 1 base, and 6 bases lay between the germline ends. This CDR3 contains 12 residues. The DNA for the CDR3 is TGCAGCGTTGACTGGGAGAACACTGAAGCTTTCTTT. It encodes CSVDWENTEAFF.

This clone was detected only once. The chain joins TRBV2 to TRBJ1-2, with 7 bases fitting TRBD1. After removal of 1 base from V and 3 bases from J, the junction contained 8 bases not matched to a gene. From germline, CDR1 is SNHLY and CDR2 FYNNEI. There are 16 residues in the CDR3. Here the CDR3 reads CASSEDLLDRYYGYTF. CDR3 in DNA: TGTGCCAGCAGTGAAGATTTATTGGACAGGTACTATGGCTACACCTTC.

The J gene is TRBJ2-2, the V gene TRBV18, with no clear D. Germline CDR1 reads KGHSH; CDR2 reads LQKENI. The CDR3 runs to 12 residues. The V and J ends lost 2 bases and 7 bases respectively, with 5 bases between them. CDR3 bases: TGTGCCAGCTCACCATTGGGCGGGGAGCTGTTTTTT. It is translated as CASSPLGGELFF. Using reference TRBV18 and TRBJ2-2 for the parts outside the CDR3, the full variable domain is NAGVMQNPRHLVRRRGQEARLRCSPMKGHSHVYWYRQLPEEGLKFMVYLQKENIIDESGMPKERFSAEFPKEGPSILRIQQVVRGDSAAYFCASSPLGGELFFGEGSRLTVL.

The rearrangement joins TRBV30 to TRBJ1-1; D ambiguous. This CDR3 is 16 amino acids long. Germline V lookup: CDR1 GTSNPN, CDR2 SVGIG (reference sequence). V was shortened by 2 bases and J by 7 bases, with 23 bases between the two germline ends. CDR3 in amino acids: CAWSSGGEADLGEAFF. CDR3 DNA: TGTGCCTGGAGTTCTGGTGGAGAGGCAGATCTTGGTGAAGCTTTCTTT.

The CDR3 spells CASSQDWAGAYEQYF. CDR3 nucleotides: TGTGCCAGCAGCCAAGATTGGGCGGGGGCCTACGAGCAGTACTTC. The chain uses TRBV4-2 and TRBJ2-7; 7 positions match TRBD2. This CDR3 is built from 15 residues. Germline V gene sequence: CDR1 LGHNA, CDR2 YNFKEQ. V gave up 0 bases and J gave up 2 bases; unmatched junction bases: 4.

V is TRBV28 and J is TRBJ2-1; 11 bases agree with TRBD2. The length of the CDR3 is 16 residues. Germline values: CDR1 MDHEN, CDR2 SYDVKM. J lost 9 bases, V lost 3 bases, and 10 bases had no gene match. Written as DNA, the CDR3 is TGTGCCAGCAGTTTCCGAGCACTAGCGGGAGACGGTGAGCAGTTCTTC. Its translation is CASSFRALAGDGEQFF. Supplemented by reference TRBV28 and TRBJ2-1, the full variable domain reads DVKVTQSSRYLVKRTGEKVFLECVQDMDHENMFWYRQDPGLGLRLIYFSYDVKMKEKGDIPEGYSVSREKKERFSLILESASTNQTSMYLCASSFRALAGDGEQFFGPGTRLTVL.

This chain uses TRBV19 with TRBJ1-2; no clear D gene. This CDR3 has 14 residues. Germline lookup yields CDR1 LNHDA and CDR2 SQIVND (reference sequence). V was cut by 7 bases and J by 4 bases, with 16 bases left in between. Here the CDR3 DNA reads TGTGCCAGTAAGACACAGTCTACCCTCTATGGCTACACCTTC. This translates into CASKTQSTLYGYTF. The variable domain in full, completed from reference TRBV19 and TRBJ1-2, reads DGGITQSPKYLFRKEGQNVTLSCEQNLNHDAMYWYRQDPGQGLRLIYYSQIVNDFQKGDIAEGYSVSREKKESFPLTVTSAQKNPTAFYLCASKTQSTLYGYTFGSGTRLTVV.

The CDR3 DNA follows: TGTGCCAGCAGTGAAGCGCAGGGGTGGTACGAGCAGTACGTC. This encodes CASSEAQGWYEQYV. J is TRBJ2-7 and V is TRBV6-1, with D possibly being TRBD1 (6 bases). This CDR3 region has 14 residues. Germline assignment: CDR1 MNHNS and CDR2 SASEGT. V shed 0 bases and J shed 4 bases, with 10 bases lying between them.

The chain carries TRBV7-8 and TRBJ2-7, with D tentatively TRBD2 (7 bases). CDR1 is SGHVS, CDR2 FQNEAQ, per germline. V lost 8 bases, J lost 7 bases, and 18 bases lay in between. The CDR3 runs to 13 residues. This chain's CDR3 is CASDPGGGREQYF. In DNA form, the CDR3 reads TGTGCCAGCGACCCTGGGGGGGGGCGGGAGCAGTACTTC.

This chain connects TRBV5-4 to TRBJ2-3, with D possibly TRBD1 on 6 matching bases. This CDR3 is 14 amino acids long. Germline V gene lookup returns CDR1 SGHNT and CDR2 YYREEE (reference sequence). V was trimmed by 3 bases and J by 4 bases, leaving 12 bases between them. CDR3 loop: CASSWLQGSDTQYF. The CDR3 bases are TGTGCCAGCAGCTGGCTACAGGGCTCAGATACGCAGTATTTT.

The chain uses TRBV5-1 and TRBJ2-7; 9 positions agree with TRBD2. The CDR3 is 16 amino acids. Germline CDR1 and CDR2: SGHRS and YFSETQ. V lost 0 bases and J lost 4; bases outside the gene matches: 8. CDR3 in DNA: TGCGCCAGCAGCTTGGCCCCTAGCGGGGCGGGATACGAGCAGTACGTC. This sequence encodes CASSLAPSGAGYEQYV.